This record concerns one T cell receptor (beta chain) sequence. Assay used: immunoSEQ multiplex PCR; TCRdb lists only in-frame clones, some missing. The sample has about 20,000 clones, roughly 80% seen once; the top ten hold around 1.6%. This record comes from a study of T cells in narcolepsy. This CDR3 comprises 14 residues. The germline V gene encodes CDR1 SGDLS and CDR2 YYNGEE. Between the trimmed V and J ends, which lost 4 bases and 9 bases, there was a span of 19 bases. Sequenced input: memory (CD45RA-) CD4+ T cells from blood. The chain carries TRBV9 and TRBJ2-5; a weak D match, TRBD2 (7 bases). The origin of this receptor is a human donor in good health. CDR3 amino acids: CASSLEGGGSAQYF. CDR3 sequence (DNA): TGTGCCAGCAGCCTAGAGGGCGGGGGCTCGGCCCAGTACTTC.